The T cell receptor beta chain under discussion was sequenced for a study of tumor-infiltrating lymphocytes in primary liver carcinoma. The CDR3 sequence is 13 residues long. CDR1 and CDR2 (germline): WSHSY, SAAADI. For this clonotype: A read error may account for a junction end that differs from germline.

A constant-region primer primed TCR beta cDNA synthesis from roughly 510 ng of total RNA. Researchers made the TCR beta libraries by running three nested multiplex PCR rounds with slightly modified ARM-PCR. Two initial PCR rounds of around 9 cycles each paired TRBV1-TRBV30 forward primers with a C-beta reverse primer. Using its own MiXCR run on the multiplex PCR reads, TCRdb lists one record per CDR3 protein. Among about 23,000 distinct CDR3 sequences listed, approximately 77% were seen once. Extraction of RNA together with DNA used about 17-30 mg of unsorted bulk tissue. The source of this sequence is a woman aged 25 to 45 with primary liver carcinoma and hepatitis B virus infection. This chain links TRBV10-2 with TRBJ2-5; D unclear. What was sequenced was liver tumor tissue from sampling region 5. Subset reported: tumor region T5, tumor centre. The CDR3 nucleotides are TGCGCCAGTAGTGAGGCAAGGTCGGTGACCCAGTACTTC. This gives the protein CASSEARSVTQYF.